The 18 T cell receptor beta chains in this list originate from one sample, sequenced in a study of Ad26.COV2.S vaccination and SARS-CoV-2 variants. Assay used: immunoSEQ multiplex PCR; TCRdb lists only in-frame clones, some missing. This table holds more than 85,000 clones, over 60% found once. Specimen: peripheral blood, collected after recovery from COVID-19. These receptor sequences come from a human donor who had recovered from COVID-19.

The gene calls are TRBV10-1 and TRBJ1-1, with D unresolved. CDR3 length: 12 residues. Germline assignment: CDR1 WNHNN and CDR2 SYGVQD (reference sequence). Trimming removed 4 bases from V and 1 base from J, with 4 bases in between. The CDR3 DNA reads TGCGCCAGCAGTGGACAGAACACTGAAGCTTTCTTT. Residues: CASSGQNTEAFF.

The rearrangement joins TRBV6-6 to TRBJ1-1; no clear D. V lost 2 bases to trimming and J lost 7 bases, with 14 bases between them. This CDR3 is built from 14 residues. Looked up from germline, CDR1 is MNHNY and CDR2 is SVGAGI (reference sequence). In DNA, the CDR3 is TGTGCCAGCAGTTACAGCCCCCACGGTGATGAAGCTTTCTTT. Encoded protein: CASSYSPHGDEAFF.

This clone showed up just once. The chain is built from TRBV11-2 and TRBJ2-7; 9 nucleotides line up with TRBD2. Germline-derived CDR1 and CDR2 are SGHAT and FQNNGV. This CDR3 region has 14 residues. With V trimmed by 6 bases and J by 2 bases, 5 bases remained unmatched. This chain's CDR3 is CASRPAGGAYEQYF. In nucleotides, the CDR3 is TGTGCCAGCAGGCCAGCGGGGGGCGCCTACGAGCAGTACTTC.

The CDR3 sequence: CASSSSGGYEQYF. CDR3 nucleotides: TGTGCCAGCAGTTCCAGCGGGGGTTACGAGCAGTACTTC. The chain uses TRBV28 and TRBJ2-7; 8 bases map to TRBD2. The CDR3 has 13 residues. V shed 4 bases, J shed 4 bases, and the junction held 3 bases outside the gene matches. The germline CDR1 and CDR2 sequences are MDHEN and SYDVKM. The variable domain in full, with the rest retrieved from reference TRBV28 and TRBJ2-7, is DVKVTQSSRYLVKRTGEKVFLECVQDMDHENMFWYRQDPGLGLRLIYFSYDVKMKEKGDIPEGYSVSREKKERFSLILESASTNQTSMYLCASSSSGGYEQYFGPGTRLTVT.

This chain uses TRBV18 with TRBJ2-2; D possibly corresponds to TRBD1 (6 bases). Germline V gene sequence: CDR1 KGHSH, CDR2 LQKENI. V shed 4 bases and J shed 0 bases, with 12 bases lying between them. CDR3 size: 16 residues. CDR3 nucleotides: TGTGCCAGCTCACGAAGGACAGACGCGAACACCGGGGAGCTGTTTTTT. It encodes CASSRRTDANTGELFF.

A note on this clone: Additional DNA sequences in this sample encode the identical CDR3. V and J are TRBV7-2 and TRBJ1-2; TRBD1 matches 8 bases. V shed 5 bases, J shed 5 bases, and the junction held 4 bases outside the gene matches. The germline gives CDR1 SGHTA, CDR2 FQGNSA. The CDR3 is 13 residues long. The CDR3 DNA is TGTGCCAGCAGCCCCGGGACAGGATATGGCTACACCTTC. This encodes CASSPGTGYGYTF. The full variable domain, in which reference TRBV7-2 and TRBJ1-2 provide the parts outside the CDR3, is GAGVSQSPSNKVTEKGKDVELRCDPISGHTALYWYRQSLGQGLEFLIYFQGNSAPDKSGLPSDRFSAERTGGSVSTLTIQRTQQEDSAVYLCASSPGTGYGYTFGSGTRLTVV.

The J gene is TRBJ2-7, the V gene TRBV3-1 (or the pseudogene TRBV3-2); D is undetermined. V was trimmed by 5 bases and J by 2 bases, leaving 13 bases between them. The CDR3 sequence is 14 residues long. CDR1 is LGHDT and CDR2 is YNNKEL in the germline V gene (reference sequence). The CDR3 loop is CASSSGLETYEQYF. As DNA, the CDR3 is TGTGCCAGCAGCTCAGGCCTGGAGACCTACGAGCAGTACTTC.

This chain connects TRBV7-3 to TRBJ2-5; D remains ambiguous. The CDR3 covers 13 residues. The V and J ends lost 5 bases and 3 bases respectively, with 10 bases between them. Germline lookup yields CDR1 SGHTA and CDR2 FQGTGA. In nucleotides, the CDR3 is TGTGCCAGCAGCAACCCATCTGAAGAGACCCAGTACTTC. Its translation: CASSNPSEETQYF.

The chain uses TRBV19 and TRBJ2-3, with 8 bases lining up with TRBD1. The CDR3 sequence is 16 residues long. The trim removed 6 bases at V and 3 bases at J, leaving 11 bases unmatched. Germline V lookup: CDR1 LNHDA, CDR2 SQIVND (reference sequence). In DNA, the CDR3 is TGTGCCAGTAGGGCCCAGGGGGCCGGTGTAACAGATACGCAGTATTTT. Its translation: CASRAQGAGVTDTQYF.

The CDR3 spells CAWSEPGSHGYTF. DNA for the CDR3: TGTGCCTGGAGTGAGCCGGGAAGTCATGGCTACACCTTC. The chain couples TRBV30 to TRBJ1-2; D unresolved. CDR1 GTSNPN and CDR2 SVGIG come from the germline V gene (reference sequence). The CDR3 has 13 amino acids. Trimming stripped 1 base from V and 6 bases from J, with 12 bases between.

This chain connects TRBV21-1 to TRBJ2-3; the D call TRBD2 from the table was never checked on the DNA. TRBV21-1 constitutes a pseudogene. CDR3 length equals 20 residues. This CDR3 is CASSKARTSGGADGTDTQYF. The CDR3 region has the DNA TGTGCCAGCAGCAAAGCCCGGACTAGCGGGGGGGCCGATGGGACAGATACGCAGTATTTT.

CDR3 nucleotide sequence: TGCGCCAGCAGCCAAGTGGTAGGGATTAACTATGGCTACACCTTC. It codes for CASSQVVGINYGYTF. The chain is built from TRBV4-1 and TRBJ1-2; D not certain. V lost 1 base, J lost 1 base, and 10 bases lay in between. Germline assignment: CDR1 MGHRA and CDR2 YSYEKL. The CDR3 is made up of 15 amino acids.

The CDR3, as DNA: TGCAGCGCTCCTAAGGCTAGCACAGATACGCAGTATTTT. Translation gives CSAPKASTDTQYF. The chain combines TRBV29-1 with TRBJ2-3; the D is unclear. The CDR3 has 13 residues. Trimming removed 7 bases at V and 0 bases at J, with 11 bases between. Germline V gene sequence: CDR1 SQVTM, CDR2 ANQGSEA.

This sequence joins TRBV6-5 and TRBJ1-1; no definite D call. Looked up from germline, CDR1 is MNHEY and CDR2 is SVGAGI. Trimming removed 7 bases at V and 0 bases at J, with 9 bases between. This CDR3 region has 13 residues. The CDR3 region has the DNA TGTGCCAGCATCTCCGGCATGAACACTGAAGCTTTCTTT. The encoded protein is CASISGMNTEAFF.

The gene calls are TRBV30 and TRBJ1-1, with D perhaps TRBD1 (5 bases). The CDR3 runs 11 residues. Between the trimmed V and J ends, which lost 4 bases and 8 bases, there was a span of 11 bases. Germline-derived CDR1 and CDR2 are GTSNPN and SVGIG (reference sequence). CDR3 sequence: CAWIGTEEAFF. The CDR3, as DNA: TGTGCCTGGATAGGGACGGAGGAAGCTTTCTTT.

The CDR3 sequence: CASRFAGDSQETQYF. The CDR3, as DNA: TGCGCCAGCAGGTTTGCAGGTGATTCCCAAGAGACCCAGTACTTC. This sequence joins TRBV5-1 and TRBJ2-5; D gene unclear. Germline CDR1 and CDR2: SGHRS and YFSETQ. The CDR3 spans 15 residues. V was cut by 5 bases and J by 1 base, with 15 bases left in between. Complete variable domain (other parts from reference TRBV5-1 and TRBJ2-5): KAGVTQTPRYLIKTRGQQVTLSCSPISGHRSVSWYQQTPGQGLQFLFEYFSETQRNKGNFPGRFSGRQFSNSRSEMNVSTLELGDSALYLCASRFAGDSQETQYFGPGTRLLVL.

This sequence joins TRBV15 and TRBJ1-6; D is ambiguous. Trimming pared 0 bases from V and 0 bases from J, leaving 15 bases between. The CDR3 totals 19 residues. Looked up from germline, CDR1 is LNHNV and CDR2 is YYDKDF (reference sequence). CDR3 sequence (DNA): TGTGCCACCAGCAGAGATTCCACGCCACCAAGCTCCTATAATTCACCCCTCCACTTT. It encodes CATSRDSTPPSSYNSPLHF.

The V and J genes are TRBV28 and TRBJ1-1; 7 bases are shared with TRBD1. Per germline, CDR1 MDHEN and CDR2 SYDVKM. The V and J ends lost 6 bases and 6 bases, in that order; junction bases with no gene match: 7. This CDR3 comprises 13 residues. This chain's CDR3 is CASRPTGDPEAFF. CDR3 nucleotides: TGTGCCAGCAGGCCTACAGGGGATCCTGAAGCTTTCTTT.